A single T cell receptor (beta chain) is shown here with its context. J was trimmed by 7 bases and V by 5 bases; bases with no gene match: 9. The V gene's germline CDR1 is SEHNR and CDR2 FQNEAQ (reference sequence). The CDR3 runs 14 residues. These data come from a study of T cells in Graves' hyperthyroidism and ophthalmopathy. Study-level information: The initial diagnosis was the point when peripheral blood was collected, ahead of any treatment.

TCR beta CDR3 regions were amplified from RNA. First-round RT-PCR with HTBI primers amplified the TCR CDR3 region. TCRdb called the multiplex PCR reads again in MiXCR, with one record for every CDR3 protein. The sample consists of about 560,000 distinct CDR3 sequences, roughly a sixth of them appearing once. Diagnoses used clinical symptoms, serum thyroxine and TRAb, thyroid ultrasound and orbital computed tomography. Out of more than 8 ml of fresh peripheral blood came the PBMCs. Sequenced input: blood. This chain connects TRBV7-9 to TRBJ1-2, with TRBD1 identical over 8 bases. The sequence came from a woman younger than 35 with Graves' hyperthyroidism. The CDR3 nucleotides read TGTGCCAGCAGCCCCCGGACAGGGAGGGGTGGCTACACCTTC. It yields the protein CASSPRTGRGGYTF.